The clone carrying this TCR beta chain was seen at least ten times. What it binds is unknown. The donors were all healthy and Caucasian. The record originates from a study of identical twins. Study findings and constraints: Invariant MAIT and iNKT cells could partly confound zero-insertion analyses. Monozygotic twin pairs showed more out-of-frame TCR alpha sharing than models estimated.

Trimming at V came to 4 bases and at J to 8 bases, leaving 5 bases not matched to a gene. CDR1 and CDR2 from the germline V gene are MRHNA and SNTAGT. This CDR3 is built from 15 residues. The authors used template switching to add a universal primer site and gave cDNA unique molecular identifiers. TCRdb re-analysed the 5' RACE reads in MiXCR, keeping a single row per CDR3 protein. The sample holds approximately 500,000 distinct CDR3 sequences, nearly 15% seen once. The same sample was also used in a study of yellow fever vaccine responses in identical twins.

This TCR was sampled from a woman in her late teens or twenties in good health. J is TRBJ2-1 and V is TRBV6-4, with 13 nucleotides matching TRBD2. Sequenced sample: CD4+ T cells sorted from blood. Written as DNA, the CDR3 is TGTGCCAGCAGTGCCGGGACTAGCGGGGTGGATGAGCAGTTCTTC. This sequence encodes CASSAGTSGVDEQFF.